Sequencing of this TCR beta chain was carried out in a study of shared clonotypes between healthy human individuals. General study findings and limits: Deeper or shallower sequencing was expected to change how clonotypes are shared among donors.

The CDR3 has 13 amino acids. Germline CDR1 is LNHDA and CDR2 is SQIVND (reference sequence). Trimming left V 2 bases short and J 1 base short, with 5 bases between. Produced via immunoSEQ multiplex PCR; TCRdb's table is partial and in-frame only. The repertoire holds over 400,000 clones, with approximately 80% as singletons. Regarding this clone: Its target is unknown. Other DNA variants within this sample encode the same CDR3.

The sequence was collected from a woman aged 40-49 years in good health. Some clones in this sample may be carry-over from other donors' samples. Source material: PBMCs. This sequence joins TRBV19 and TRBJ1-1; no firm D call. The CDR3 spells CASSIWGNTEAFF. The CDR3 region has the DNA TGTGCCAGTAGTATATGGGGGAACACTGAAGCTTTCTTT.